Listed below are T cell receptor beta chains from one sample, sequenced in a study of PD-1 blockade in classical Hodgkin lymphoma. TCRdb's table, derived via immunoSEQ multiplex PCR, lists solely in-frame clones and lacks some. Here the sample spans 95,000 to 120,000 clones, about 88% being singletons. Material: peripheral blood mononuclear cells (PBMCs), obtained before the second cycle of nivolumab. The origin of the receptors is a human donor with classical Hodgkin lymphoma. The CDR3 runs from the conserved cysteine through the conserved F or W. D genes are given only for firm matches. Size is omitted from some rows. Given values are once, few, many or a class for expanded clones.

len	d_gene	j_gene	abundance	v_gene	CDR3nt	CDR3aa
15	NA	TRBJ2-3	NA	TRBV6-4	TGTGCCAGCAGTGTTGGCGGGGTGAGCACAGATACGCAGTATTTT	CASSVGGVSTDTQYF
14	NA	TRBJ2-2	NA	TRBV4-3	TGCGCCAGCAGCCAAGAAGAAATTTCCGGGGAGCTGTTTTTT	CASSQEEISGELFF
14	TRBD1	TRBJ2-7	NA	TRBV6-5	TGTGCCAGCAGTTATCCGGGACAGGGGGACGAGCAGTACTTC	CASSYPGQGDEQYF
16	TRBD1	TRBJ2-7	NA	TRBV5-6	TGTGCCAGCAGCCCAATGTTCCGGGACAGGGAACGTGAGCAGTACTTC	CASSPMFRDREREQYF
13	NA	TRBJ1-2	NA	TRBV6-5	TGTGCCAGCACCCCTACAGGGAACTATGGCTACACCTTC	CASTPTGNYGYTF
16	TRBD1	TRBJ2-2	NA	TRBV11-3	TGTGCCAGCAGCTTAGGGGACAGGGGCGGTACCGGGGAGCTGTTTTTT	CASSLGDRGGTGELFF
14	TRBD1	TRBJ2-5	NA	TRBV7-2	TGTGCCAGCAGCGAGGGACAGGTCAAAGGGACCCAGTACTTC	CASSEGQVKGTQYF
14	TRBD1	TRBJ2-7	NA	TRBV6-1	TGTGCCAGCATTCCGGGACAGAGCTCCTACGAGCAGTACTTC	CASIPGQSSYEQYF
12	NA	TRBJ2-3	NA	TRBV5-4	TGTGCCAGCAGTCAAAACTCGGATACGCAGTATTTT	CASSQNSDTQYF
14	NA	TRBJ1-2	NA	TRBV4-2	TGTGCCAGCAGCCAGGACACCGCTGGCTATGGCTACACCTTC	CASSQDTAGYGYTF
15	NA	TRBJ2-1	NA	TRBV9	TGTGCCAGCAGCCCCCGGGAAAAGTCCTACAATGAGCAGTTCTTC	CASSPREKSYNEQFF
16	NA	TRBJ2-7	NA	TRBV30	TGTGCCTGGAGTGTCCGAGTAACTAATGGGGATTACGAGCAGTACTTC	CAWSVRVTNGDYEQYF
14	TRBD1	TRBJ1-6	NA	TRBV27	TGTGCCAGCAGCCGGGACAGCGGGGGTTCACCCCTCCACTTT	CASSRDSGGSPLHF
12	NA	TRBJ2-1	once	TRBV11-2	TGTGCCAGCAGCGAGGGAAGCAATGAGCAGTTCTTC	CASSEGSNEQFF
15	NA	TRBJ1-3	NA	TRBV2	TGTGCCAGCAGTGCAGAAAGCTACTCTGGAAACACCATATATTTT	CASSAESYSGNTIYF
14	TRBD1	TRBJ2-7	NA	TRBV7-9	TGTGCCAGCAGTCCCGGGACAGGGGGCCCCGAGCAGTACTTC	CASSPGTGGPEQYF
14	NA	TRBJ2-1	NA	TRBV4-1	TGCGCCAGCAGCCAGGGGGGCTCCTACAATGAGCAGTTCTTC	CASSQGGSYNEQFF
16	NA	TRBJ1-3	NA	TRBV6-5	TGTGCCAGCAGTTTCGGCGGGACAATCAAGGACAACACCATATATTTT	CASSFGGTIKDNTIYF
16	NA	TRBJ2-1	NA	TRBV5-6	TGTGCCAGCAGCCCAAGGTCGCGACTCTTTTACAATGAGCAGTTCTTC	CASSPRSRLFYNEQFF
14	TRBD2	TRBJ2-7	NA	TRBV5-1	TGCGCCAGCAGCTTACGGGAGGGCCTGGGGGAGCAGTACTTC	CASSLREGLGEQYF
12	NA	TRBJ1-2	once	TRBV5-6	TGTGCCAGCAGCTTGCCTGGGGAAGGCTACACCTTC	CASSLPGEGYTF
16	NA	TRBJ1-3	NA	TRBV5-1	TGCGCCAGCAGCTTGGGACAGGCACACTCTGGAAACACCATATATTTT	CASSLGQAHSGNTIYF